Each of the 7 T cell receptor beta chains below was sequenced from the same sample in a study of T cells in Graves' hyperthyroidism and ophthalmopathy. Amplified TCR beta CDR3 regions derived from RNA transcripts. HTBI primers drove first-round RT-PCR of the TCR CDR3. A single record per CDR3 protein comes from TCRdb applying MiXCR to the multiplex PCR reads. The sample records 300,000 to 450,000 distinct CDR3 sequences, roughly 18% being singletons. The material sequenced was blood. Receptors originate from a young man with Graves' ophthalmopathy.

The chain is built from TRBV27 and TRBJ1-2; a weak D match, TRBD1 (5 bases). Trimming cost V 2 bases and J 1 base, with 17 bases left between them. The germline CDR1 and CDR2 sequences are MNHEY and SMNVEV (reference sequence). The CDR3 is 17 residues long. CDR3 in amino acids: CASSLEGPWGDNYGYTF. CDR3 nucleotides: TGTGCCAGCAGTTTAGAAGGTCCCTGGGGGGATAACTATGGCTACACCTTC.

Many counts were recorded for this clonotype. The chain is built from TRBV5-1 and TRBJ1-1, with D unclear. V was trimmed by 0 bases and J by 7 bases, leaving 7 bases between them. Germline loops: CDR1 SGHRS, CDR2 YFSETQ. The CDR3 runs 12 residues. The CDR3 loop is CASSLEGLEAFF. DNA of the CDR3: TGCGCCAGCAGCTTGGAGGGTCTTGAAGCTTTCTTT.

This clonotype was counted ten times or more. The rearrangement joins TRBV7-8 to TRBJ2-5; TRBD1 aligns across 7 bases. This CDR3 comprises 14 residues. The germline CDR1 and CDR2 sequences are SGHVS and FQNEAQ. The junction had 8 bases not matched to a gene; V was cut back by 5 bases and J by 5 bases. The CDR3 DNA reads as TGTGCCAGCAGCAAGGACAGGCTTCGGGAGACCCAGTACTTC. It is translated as CASSKDRLRETQYF.

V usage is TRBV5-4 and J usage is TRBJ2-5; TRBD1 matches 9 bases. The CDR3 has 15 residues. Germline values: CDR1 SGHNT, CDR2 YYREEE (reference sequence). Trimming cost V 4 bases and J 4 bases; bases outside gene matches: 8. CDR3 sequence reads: CASSGDREVIETQYF. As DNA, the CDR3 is TGTGCCAGCAGCGGGGACAGGGAGGTCATAGAGACCCAGTACTTC.

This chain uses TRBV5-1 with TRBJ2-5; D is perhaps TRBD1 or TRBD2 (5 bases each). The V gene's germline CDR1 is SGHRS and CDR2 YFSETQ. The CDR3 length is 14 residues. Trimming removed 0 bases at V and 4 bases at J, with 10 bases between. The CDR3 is CASSLEAGTETQYF. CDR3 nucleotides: TGCGCCAGCAGCTTGGAGGCAGGGACAGAGACCCAGTACTTC.

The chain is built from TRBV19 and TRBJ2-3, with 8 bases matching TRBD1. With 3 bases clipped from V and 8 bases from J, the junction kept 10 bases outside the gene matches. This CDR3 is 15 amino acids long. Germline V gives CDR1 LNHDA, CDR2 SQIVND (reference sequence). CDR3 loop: CASSMDREYGGTQYF. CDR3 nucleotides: TGTGCCAGTAGTATGGACAGGGAGTACGGGGGTACGCAGTATTTT.

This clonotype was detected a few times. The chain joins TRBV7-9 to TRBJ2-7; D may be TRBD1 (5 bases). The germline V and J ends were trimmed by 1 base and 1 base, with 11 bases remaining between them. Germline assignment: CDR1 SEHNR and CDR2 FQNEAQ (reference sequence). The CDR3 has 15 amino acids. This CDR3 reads CASSLVPAGSYEQYF. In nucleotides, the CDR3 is TGTGCCAGCAGCTTAGTTCCGGCAGGGTCCTACGAGCAGTACTTC.